The source of this T cell receptor beta chain is a study of blood T cell repertoires in COVID-19. Participant reports of clinical history set cohort assignment. Data came from immunoSEQ multiplex PCR; TCRdb stores just in-frame clones and leaves some out. In the table there are some 330,000 clones, roughly nine tenths of which are singletons. The TCR originated in a woman aged 30 to 39 who had recovered from COVID-19. The sample taken for sequencing was PBMCs or T cells enriched from blood (not recorded which).

The CDR3 reads CASRPTGHWEQFF. The CDR3 nucleotides read TGTGCCAGCAGACCTACAGGGCATTGGGAGCAGTTCTTC. The V call is TRBV12-3 or TRBV12-4, the J call TRBJ2-1; maybe TRBD1 (6 bases). Trimming removed 6 bases from V and 10 bases from J, with 16 bases in between. This CDR3 region has 13 residues.